These 16 T cell receptor beta chains were all obtained from the same sample, sequenced in a study of T cell repertoires in cytomegalovirus infection. Their recognized antigens are unknown. TCRdb re-analysed the reads in MiXCR, keeping a single row per CDR3 protein. The data show approximately 770,000 distinct CDR3 sequences, 29% seen once. The sample here was cultured CD8+ T cells from PBMCs, taken from culture after CMV antigen stimulation. The receptors stem from a human donor in good health (CMV status not recorded). Some clones in this sample may be carry-over from other donors' samples.

This clonotype has more than one count but fewer than ten. The chain employs TRBV6-1 and TRBJ1-4; D is unresolved. This CDR3 is 16 amino acids long. Trimming stripped 5 bases from V and 0 bases from J, with 13 bases between. CDR1 is MNHNS and CDR2 is SASEGT in the germline V gene. The CDR3 nucleotides read TGTGCCAGCAGTTATAACGGTTTTGCAACTAATGAAAAACTGTTTTTT. Translating it yields CASSYNGFATNEKLFF.

The genes are TRBV6-5 and TRBJ1-2; D is unclear. V shed 7 bases and J shed 5 bases, with 11 bases lying between them. CDR3 size: 12 residues. CDR1 is MNHEY, CDR2 SVGAGI, per germline. CDR3 DNA: TGTGCCAGCATGGTCATCCCATATGGCTACACCTTC. Amino acid sequence: CASMVIPYGYTF.

In this sample, this clonotype turned up many times. For the CDR3, the DNA is TGTGCCAGCAGCTCACGGGACAGGACGGGGGCCAAAAACATTCAGTACTTC. This translates into CASSSRDRTGAKNIQYF. This chain uses TRBV7-9 with TRBJ2-4; 8 nucleotides match TRBD1. Germline lookup yields CDR1 SEHNR and CDR2 FQNEAQ (reference sequence). Trimming cost V 4 bases and J 1 base; bases outside gene matches: 9. The CDR3 is 17 residues long.

In the case of this clonotype: Possible read error: a much larger clone is one base away. The V gene is TRBV7-2, the J gene TRBJ2-7; TRBD2 matches 7 bases. Germline V lookup: CDR1 SGHTA, CDR2 FQGNSA. The J segment lost 6 bases and the V segment lost 5 bases, leaving 13 bases of the junction unmatched. This CDR3 has 15 residues. CDR3 sequence: CASSLTSRLAAEQYF. DNA of the CDR3: TGTGCCAGCAGCCTAACCTCCAGACTAGCTGCCGAGCAGTACTTC.

The rearrangement uses TRBV4-3 and TRBJ2-5, with 7 bases matching TRBD2. This CDR3 is built from 17 residues. The junction had 10 bases not matched to a gene; V was cut back by 1 base and J by 2 bases. Germline CDR1 is LGHNA and CDR2 is YSLEER. The CDR3 sequence is CASSQVFLADDQETQYF. The DNA of the CDR3 is TGCGCCAGCAGCCAAGTGTTCCTAGCGGACGATCAAGAGACCCAGTACTTC.

This clonotype has a handful of counts. The CDR3 DNA reads TGTGCCAGCAGTTACGTGTCGGATACGCAGTATTTT. This sequence encodes CASSYVSDTQYF. The chain joins TRBV12-3 or TRBV12-4 to TRBJ2-3, with D unclear. V lost 4 bases to trimming and J lost 6 bases, with 8 bases between them. The CDR3 length is 12 residues.

The J gene is TRBJ2-7, the V gene TRBV6-2 or TRBV6-3; D might be TRBD2 (6 bases). Trimming took 6 bases from V and 3 from J, leaving 18 bases between them. The CDR3 is made up of 15 amino acids. Germline V gene data show CDR1 as MNHEY and CDR2 as SVGEGT. The CDR3, as DNA: TGTGCCAGCAGGGATCCCTGGGAGGCCGACTACGAGCAGTACGTC. Encoded protein: CASRDPWEADYEQYV.

The chain is built from TRBV4-2 and TRBJ1-1; D not resolved. The CDR3 length is 11 residues. Trimming removed 5 bases at V and 5 bases at J, with 6 bases between. Germline assignment: CDR1 LGHNA and CDR2 YNFKEQ. Here the CDR3 reads CASSYQTEAFF. For the CDR3, the DNA is TGTGCCAGCAGCTATCAAACTGAAGCTTTCTTT.

This chain uses TRBV19 with TRBJ1-1; D is undetermined. This CDR3 has 13 amino acids. Germline V CDR1 and CDR2: LNHDA, SQIVND (reference sequence). The V gene lost 11 bases and the J gene lost 0 bases, with 13 bases spanning the gap. In DNA form, the CDR3 reads TGTGCCGCGTCCACGAGCTTGAACACTGAAGCTTTCTTT. It codes for CAASTSLNTEAFF.

The rearrangement uses TRBV2 and TRBJ1-4; the match to TRBD1 covers 11 bases. The V and J ends lost 3 bases and 6 bases, in that order; junction bases with no gene match: 3. From germline, CDR1 is SNHLY and CDR2 FYNNEI. The CDR3 totals 15 residues. CDR3 amino acids: CASSDVGQGDEKLFF. CDR3 sequence (DNA): TGTGCCAGCAGTGATGTGGGACAGGGGGATGAAAAACTGTTTTTT.

The chain is built from TRBV19 and TRBJ2-1; 8 bases map to TRBD2. CDR1 and CDR2 from the germline V gene are LNHDA and SQIVND (reference sequence). The CDR3 length is 16 residues. Trimming at V came to 5 bases and at J to 4 bases, leaving 10 bases not matched to a gene. The CDR3 sequence is CASSPGGLGLYNEQFF. The CDR3 DNA follows: TGTGCCAGTAGTCCCGGGGGACTAGGACTATACAATGAGCAGTTCTTC.

This sequence joins TRBV27 and TRBJ1-5, with D tentatively TRBD1 (5 bases). V lost 2 bases, J lost 5 bases, and 13 bases lay in between. Germline CDR1 and CDR2: MNHEY and SMNVEV (reference sequence). The CDR3 sequence is 15 residues long. In DNA, the CDR3 is TGTGCCAGCAGTTTACGGGGGTCGGGTTATCAGCCCCAGCATTTT. It codes for CASSLRGSGYQPQHF.

This clonotype was observed a few times. The chain is built from TRBV6-2 or TRBV6-3 and TRBJ1-1; possibly TRBD1 for D (5 bases). Germline CDR1 MNHEY, CDR2 SVGEGT. This CDR3 comprises 14 residues. V lost 5 bases, J lost 4 bases, and 14 bases lay in between. CDR3 sequence reads: CASSSRGISTEAFF. In nucleotides, the CDR3 is TGTGCCAGCAGTAGTCGGGGGATAAGCACTGAAGCTTTCTTT.

The V gene is TRBV6-6, the J gene TRBJ1-1, with D maybe TRBD1 (5 bases). The CDR3 totals 13 residues. Between the trimmed V and J ends, which lost 6 bases and 7 bases, there was a span of 15 bases. Germline-derived CDR1 and CDR2 are MNHNY and SVGAGI (reference sequence). The CDR3 sequence: CASRDWDPIEAFF. CDR3 DNA sequence: TGTGCCAGCAGGGACTGGGACCCCATTGAAGCTTTCTTT.

V is TRBV6-1 and J is TRBJ1-1; possible D gene TRBD1, 5 bases. This CDR3 region has 13 residues. The V end was cut by 6 bases, the J end by 5 bases, with 13 bases between. CDR1 and CDR2 (germline): MNHNS, SASEGT. CDR3 sequence: CASRAQGGTEAFF. The CDR3 DNA is TGTGCCAGCAGGGCGCAGGGAGGTACTGAAGCTTTCTTT.

V and J are TRBV6-6 and TRBJ1-2; 8 bases line up with TRBD1. The V segment lost 5 bases and the J segment 3 bases; nucleotides outside the gene matches: 8. Germline CDR1 is MNHNY and CDR2 is SVGAGI (reference sequence). This CDR3 spans 15 amino acids. The CDR3 region is CASSTPGGWDYGYTF. CDR3 DNA sequence: TGTGCCAGCAGTACACCAGGGGGCTGGGACTATGGCTACACCTTC.